The sequence of this T cell receptor (beta chain) was determined in a study of control samples from healthy donors and cancer patients. Here immunoSEQ multiplex PCR was the method, and the copy in TCRdb shows in-frame clones only, minus some. In the table there are some 130,000 clones, around 92% of which are singletons. With V trimmed by 3 bases and J by 6 bases, 31 bases remained unmatched. Germline-derived CDR1 and CDR2 are ENHRY and SYGVKD. The CDR3 runs 22 residues. The gene calls are TRBV10-3 and TRBJ1-2; 7 bases line up with TRBD1. Specimen: blood. The receptor was derived from a woman in her fifties or sixties in good health. Here the CDR3 reads CAISDVTGRTGGGPNQANGYTF. The DNA of the CDR3 is TGTGCCATCAGTGACGTGACAGGGCGAACCGGGGGGGGCCCCAACCAAGCAAATGGCTACACCTTC.